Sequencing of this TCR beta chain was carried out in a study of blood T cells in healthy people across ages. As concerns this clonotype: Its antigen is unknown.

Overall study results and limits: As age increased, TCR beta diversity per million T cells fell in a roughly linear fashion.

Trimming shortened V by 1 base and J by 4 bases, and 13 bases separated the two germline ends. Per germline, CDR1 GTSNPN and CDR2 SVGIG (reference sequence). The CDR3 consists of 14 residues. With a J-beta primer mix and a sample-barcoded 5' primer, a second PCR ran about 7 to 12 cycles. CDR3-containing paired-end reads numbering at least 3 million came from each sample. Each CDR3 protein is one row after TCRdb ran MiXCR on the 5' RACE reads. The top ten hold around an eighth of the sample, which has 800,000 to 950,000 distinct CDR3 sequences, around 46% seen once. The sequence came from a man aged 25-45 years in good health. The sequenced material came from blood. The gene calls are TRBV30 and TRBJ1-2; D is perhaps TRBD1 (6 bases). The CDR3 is CAWSGGGRSYGYTF. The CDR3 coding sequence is TGTGCCTGGAGTGGCGGGGGCCGAAGCTATGGCTACACCTTC. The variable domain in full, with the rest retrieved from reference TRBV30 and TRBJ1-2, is SQTIHQWPATLVQPVGSPLSLECTVEGTSNPNLYWYRQAAGRGLQLLFYSVGIGQISSEVPQNLSASRPQDRQFILSSKKLLLSDSGFYLCAWSGGGRSYGYTFGSGTRLTVV.